The clone carrying this T cell receptor (beta chain) was counted a few times. The antigen is not known. Cultured CD4+ T cells had their DNA profiled by the Oncomine TCR Beta short-read assay. MiXCR, run by TCRdb on the PCR reads, gives a single entry per CDR3 protein. Among around 4,000 distinct CDR3 sequences listed, 29% were seen once. This entry is derived from a study of vaccination and CD4 T cells after COVID-19. Study-level points and caveats: Convalescent patients' median share of reactive clones seen only post-vaccination was about 86%.

Indicated treatment: roughly nine-day PBMC culture with coronavirus spike peptide pools or control peptides (ViraFEST assay). According to the study, CD4+ T cells from the unexposed donor were gathered ahead of the COVID-19 pandemic (2011-2018). Investigators exposed CD4+ T cells from unexposed donors to SARS-CoV-2 S/N and four cold-coronavirus spikes, as cells permitted. V shed 0 bases and J 6 bases; nucleotides not matched to a gene: 9. CDR1 and CDR2 (germline): SGHTA, FQGNSA. This CDR3 is built from 16 residues. J is TRBJ1-2 and V is TRBV7-2, with TRBD1 identical over 8 bases. The sample taken for sequencing was CD4+ T cells from blood, cultured in vitro. This receptor was obtained from a human donor in good health. CDR3 sequence reads: CASSLAGQGARHGYTF. The CDR3 DNA follows: TGTGCCAGCAGCTTAGCGGGGCAGGGGGCGCGTCATGGCTACACCTTC.